These 13 T cell receptor beta chains share one sample of origin, sequenced in a study of early T cells in non-severe SARS-CoV-2 infection. TCRdb reprocessed the 5' RACE reads via MiXCR and lists one record per CDR3 protein. In the table there are some 81,000 distinct CDR3 sequences, about 9.6% of which are singletons. Sequences were obtained from whole blood. These receptors were taken from an adult who was a healthcare worker with PCR-confirmed SARS-CoV-2 infection or an uninfected control (not recorded which).

Only a few counts were recorded for this clonotype. V usage is TRBV5-1 and J usage is TRBJ2-2, with a weak D call TRBD2 (5 bases). With 5 bases removed from V and 3 bases from J, the gap between germline ends came to 11 bases. CDR3 length equals 14 residues. Germline V gene lookup returns CDR1 SGHRS and CDR2 YFSETQ. The CDR3 nucleotides are TGCGCCAGCAGTGGGCTAGCCTACACCGGGGAGCTGTTTTTT. It specifies CASSGLAYTGELFF. Supplemented by reference TRBV5-1 and TRBJ2-2, the full variable domain reads KAGVTQTPRYLIKTRGQQVTLSCSPISGHRSVSWYQQTPGQGLQFLFEYFSETQRNKGNFPGRFSGRQFSNSRSEMNVSTLELGDSALYLCASSGLAYTGELFFGEGSRLTVL.

Ten or more counts support this clonotype. V usage is TRBV5-4 and J usage is TRBJ1-6; D may be TRBD1 (5 bases). The V gene lost 3 bases and the J gene lost 10 bases, with 11 bases spanning the gap. The CDR3 consists of 13 residues. CDR1 is SGHNT and CDR2 is YYREEE in the germline V gene (reference sequence). The CDR3 region is CASSWEGESPLHF. In DNA, the CDR3 is TGTGCCAGCAGCTGGGAAGGGGAATCACCCCTCCACTTT.

V usage is TRBV20-1 and J usage is TRBJ2-3, with D possibly called TRBD1 or TRBD2 (5 bases each). Germline CDR1 DFQATT, CDR2 SNEGSKA (reference sequence). The CDR3 extends over 13 amino acids. V was trimmed by 4 bases and J by 6 bases, leaving 14 bases between them. CDR3 nucleotides: TGCAGTGCTAACGGGGCGGAATGGGATACGCAGTATTTT. Translating it yields CSANGAEWDTQYF.

This chain uses TRBV12-3 or TRBV12-4 with TRBJ2-1, with 7 bases identical to TRBD2. V shed 5 bases, J shed 8 bases, and the junction held 6 bases outside the gene matches. This CDR3 spans 13 amino acids. CDR3 sequence reads: CASSPSGTHEQFF. The DNA of the CDR3 is TGTGCCAGCAGTCCGAGCGGGACCCATGAGCAGTTCTTC.

The J gene is TRBJ2-1, the V gene TRBV5-6; 10 bases align to TRBD2. This CDR3 contains 15 residues. V shed 4 bases, J shed 8 bases, and the junction held 9 bases outside the gene matches. Per germline, CDR1 SGHDT and CDR2 YYEEEE. The CDR3, as DNA: TGTGCCAGCAGCAGGCCGGGACTAGCGTCCGATGAGCAGTTCTTC. Translating gives CASSRPGLASDEQFF.

This clonotype was observed many times. The chain employs TRBV20-1 and TRBJ1-5, with D maybe TRBD1 (6 bases). V shed 4 bases and J shed 5 bases, with 9 bases lying between them. The germline gives CDR1 DFQATT, CDR2 SNEGSKA (reference sequence). The length of the CDR3 is 12 residues. CDR3 nucleotides: TGCAGTGCTAACAGGGTGGATCAGCCCCAGCATTTT. Protein: CSANRVDQPQHF.

This clonotype was found a few times. The chain uses TRBV15 and TRBJ2-5, with a tentative D call TRBD2 (6 bases). V lost 4 bases to trimming and J lost 1 base, with 13 bases between them. Germline V gene lookup returns CDR1 LNHNV and CDR2 YYDKDF (reference sequence). The CDR3 contains 15 residues. As DNA, the CDR3 is TGTGCCACCAGCACAGGAGGGGCGGCCCAAGAGACCCAGTACTTC. It yields the protein CATSTGGAAQETQYF. The entire variable domain, with the rest obtained from reference TRBV15 and TRBJ2-5, is as follows: DAMVIQNPRYQVTQFGKPVTLSCSQTLNHNVMYWYQQKSSQAPKLLFHYYDKDFNNEADTPDNFQSRRPNTSFCFLDIRSPGLGDTAMYLCATSTGGAAQETQYFGPGTRLLVL.

The chain combines TRBV6-6 with TRBJ2-2; D remains ambiguous. The CDR3 contains 13 residues. Trimming removed 10 bases from V and 5 bases from J, with 14 bases in between. Germline V CDR1 and CDR2: MNHNY, SVGAGI (reference sequence). The DNA for the CDR3 is TGTGCCACCCAGTTACGGCCTACCGGGGAGCTGTTTTTT. This encodes CATQLRPTGELFF.

This sequence joins TRBV20-1 and TRBJ1-4; possible D gene TRBD1, 5 bases. The V gene lost 6 bases and the J gene lost 7 bases, with 18 bases spanning the gap. The CDR3 is made up of 14 amino acids. Germline V gene data show CDR1 as DFQATT and CDR2 as SNEGSKA (reference sequence). The CDR3 sequence: CSAIGGGRGEKLFF. The CDR3 DNA reads TGCAGTGCGATCGGGGGAGGGCGCGGTGAAAAACTGTTTTTT.

This clonotype was seen ten or more times. The J gene is TRBJ1-4, the V gene TRBV3-1, with no clear D. Germline V gene data show CDR1 as LGHDT and CDR2 as YNNKEL (reference sequence). V lost 0 bases to trimming and J lost 5 bases, with 22 bases between them. The CDR3 consists of 19 residues. The CDR3, as DNA: TGTGCCAGCAGCCAAGATCCCCCCGGAAGGATCGGCGGGAATGAAAAACTGTTTTTT. It encodes CASSQDPPGRIGGNEKLFF.

This clonotype was observed many times. V gene TRBV6-2 or TRBV6-3 combines with J gene TRBJ2-5; D not resolved. V dropped 5 bases and J dropped 10 bases, with 17 bases sitting between them. CDR1 MNHEY and CDR2 SVGEGT come from the germline V gene. The CDR3 runs 13 residues. The CDR3 is CASSPGHLVGQYF. For the CDR3, the DNA is TGTGCCAGCAGTCCCGGTCACCTTGTGGGCCAGTACTTC.

Concerning this clonotype: A much larger clone is a single base away; this may be a read error. V gene TRBV6-2 or TRBV6-3 combines with J gene TRBJ2-7, with 7 bases matching TRBD2. Germline V gene data show CDR1 as MNHEY and CDR2 as SVGEGT. Trimming cost V 6 bases and J 7 bases; bases outside gene matches: 6. The CDR3 has 12 residues. The CDR3 nucleotides read TGTGCCAGCAGCCCGGGGGGACCGGAGCAGTACTTC. It is translated as CASSPGGPEQYF.

This clonotype has ten or more counts. The rearrangement joins TRBV5-1 to TRBJ2-1; possibly TRBD1 or TRBD2 for D (6 bases each). Germline CDR1 reads SGHRS; CDR2 reads YFSETQ. The CDR3 loop spans 14 amino acids. Trimming removed 5 bases from V and 6 bases from J, with 15 bases in between. CDR3 sequence: CASRGEEDSNEQFF. The CDR3 DNA reads TGCGCCAGCAGGGGGGAGGAGGACAGCAATGAGCAGTTCTTC. Based on the CDR3 plus reference TRBV5-1 and TRBJ2-1, the full variable domain is KAGVTQTPRYLIKTRGQQVTLSCSPISGHRSVSWYQQTPGQGLQFLFEYFSETQRNKGNFPGRFSGRQFSNSRSEMNVSTLELGDSALYLCASRGEEDSNEQFFGPGTRLTVL.